The sequence of this T cell receptor beta chain was determined in a study of CD8 T cells in ankylosing spondylitis. By quantitative 5'-RACE with molecular barcodes, the TCR beta libraries were made. Via MiXCR, TCRdb re-called the 5' RACE reads, giving one row per CDR3 protein. Of about 510,000 distinct CDR3 sequences in the sample, about 5% were seen once. This clonotype was picked up many times. Antigen: not known. This CDR3 is 13 amino acids long. The V end lost 9 bases, the J end lost 2 bases, and 11 bases lay between the germline ends. Germline CDR1 is ENHRY and CDR2 is SYGVKD. Study-wide points: Clones linked to disease, bearing a CD8+ phenotype, were relatively rare in peripheral blood. For ankylosing spondylitis blood, a TCR beta motif of 7 or 8 highly homologous variants appeared characteristic.

What was sequenced was blood, either unsorted or a sorted T cell fraction (not recorded which). The V and J genes are TRBV10-3 and TRBJ1-3; D is undetermined. The source of this sequence is a male donor with ankylosing spondylitis. As DNA, the CDR3 is TGTGCCATGTACGACGGAACTGGAAACACCATATATTTT. This sequence encodes CAMYDGTGNTIYF.